These T cell receptor beta chains were read from a single sample in a study of cytomegalovirus exposure and HLA in healthy donors. The data were produced by immunoSEQ multiplex PCR, yet TCRdb's version contains in-frame clones alone and is incomplete. The data show 250,000 or so clones, 85% to 90% seen once. Sequenced sample: PBMCs. The receptors shown here come from a man aged 18 to 30 in good health and CMV-seronegative. Each CDR3 is given with its conserved first and last residue. The D gene is left open where the match is weak. For some rows the clone size is stated as once, few or many, or as a class when expanded; others skip it.

len | j_gene | abundance | v_gene | d_gene | CDR3nt | CDR3aa
16 | TRBJ2-7 | NA | TRBV10-3 | TRBD1 | TGTGCCATCAGTGAGTCCAACACAGGGGTCCGTCACGAGCAGTACTTC | CAISESNTGVRHEQYF
17 | TRBJ1-2 | NA | TRBV9 | TRBD1 | TGTGCCAGCAGCGTAGTATCGGGACAGGGCCTGAAAGGGGGCTACACCTTC | CASSVVSGQGLKGGYTF
16 | TRBJ2-2 | NA | TRBV5-1 | NA | TGCGCCAGCAGCTTGCTATCAGGGGTCGAGACCGGGGAGCTGTTTTTT | CASSLLSGVETGELFF
12 | TRBJ2-7 | NA | TRBV18 | NA | TGTGCCAGCTCACCGTCGAGGGACGAGCAGTACTTC | CASSPSRDEQYF
14 | TRBJ2-7 | once | TRBV7-2 | TRBD1 | TGTGCCAGCAGCTTCGGACAGGGGGGTTACGAGCAGTACTTC | CASSFGQGGYEQYF
16 | TRBJ2-5 | NA | TRBV7-2 | TRBD2 | TGTGCCAGCAGCCTAATGACTAGCGGGGGGAGAGAGACCCAGTACTTC | CASSLMTSGGRETQYF
14 | TRBJ2-7 | NA | TRBV28 | TRBD2 | TGTGCCAGCAGTTACCGGGGGGGCATGGACGAGCAGTACTTC | CASSYRGGMDEQYF
14 | TRBJ2-2 | NA | TRBV28 | NA | TGTGCCAGCACGGAGGGACCGGTCACCGGGGAGCTGTTTTTT | CASTEGPVTGELFF
15 | TRBJ1-1 | NA | TRBV5-4 | NA | TGTGCCAGCAGCTCAGGGGAAGTACGTTCCACTGAAGCTTTCTTT | CASSSGEVRSTEAFF
12 | TRBJ2-5 | NA | TRBV29-1 | TRBD1 | TGCAGCGCTGTACAGGGGGAGGAGACCCAGTACTTC | CSAVQGEETQYF
14 | TRBJ1-1 | NA | TRBV23-1 | NA | TGCGCCAGCACTCAGCTCATAGTGAACACTGAAGCTTTCTTT | CASTQLIVNTEAFF
23 | TRBJ2-7 | few | TRBV4-2 | TRBD2 | TGTGCCAGCAGCCAGGGTGACCCCGGTCATAGGGCTAGCGGGAGGGGTCTCGCCTACGAGCAGTACTTC | CASSQGDPGHRASGRGLAYEQYF